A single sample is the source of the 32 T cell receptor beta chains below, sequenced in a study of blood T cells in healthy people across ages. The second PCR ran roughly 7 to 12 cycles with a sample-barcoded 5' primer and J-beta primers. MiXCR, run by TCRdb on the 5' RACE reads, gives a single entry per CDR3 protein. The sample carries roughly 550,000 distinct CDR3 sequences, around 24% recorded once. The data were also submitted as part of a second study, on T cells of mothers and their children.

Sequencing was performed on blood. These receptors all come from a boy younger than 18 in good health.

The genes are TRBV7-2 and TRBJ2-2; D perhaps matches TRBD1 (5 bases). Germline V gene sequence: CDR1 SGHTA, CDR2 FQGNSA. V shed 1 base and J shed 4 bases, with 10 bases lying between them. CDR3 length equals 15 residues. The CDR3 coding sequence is TGTGCCAGCAGCTTAGGGCAGGGAATCACCGGGGAGCTGTTTTTT. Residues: CASSLGQGITGELFF. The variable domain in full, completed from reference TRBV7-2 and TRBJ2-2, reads GAGVSQSPSNKVTEKGKDVELRCDPISGHTALYWYRQSLGQGLEFLIYFQGNSAPDKSGLPSDRFSAERTGGSVSTLTIQRTQQEDSAVYLCASSLGQGITGELFFGEGSRLTVL.

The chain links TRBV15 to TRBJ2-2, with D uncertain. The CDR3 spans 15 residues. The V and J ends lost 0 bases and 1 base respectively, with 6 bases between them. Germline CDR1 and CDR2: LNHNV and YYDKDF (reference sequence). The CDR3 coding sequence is TGTGCCACCAGCAGAGATGGAAGGAACACCGGGGAGCTGTTTTTT. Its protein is CATSRDGRNTGELFF.

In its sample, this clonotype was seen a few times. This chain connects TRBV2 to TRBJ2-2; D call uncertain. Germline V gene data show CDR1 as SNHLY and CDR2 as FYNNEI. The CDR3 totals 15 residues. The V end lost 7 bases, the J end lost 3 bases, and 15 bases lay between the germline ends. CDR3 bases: TGTGCCAGCATTAGTCTGGGGTTCGACACCGGGGAGCTGTTTTTT. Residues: CASISLGFDTGELFF.

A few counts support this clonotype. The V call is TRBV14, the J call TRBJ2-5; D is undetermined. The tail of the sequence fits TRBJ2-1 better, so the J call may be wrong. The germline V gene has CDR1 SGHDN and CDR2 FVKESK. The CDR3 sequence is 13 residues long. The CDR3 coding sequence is TGTGCCAGCAGCCAAGTCTCCCTCAATGAGCAGTTCTTC. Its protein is CASSQVSLNEQFF.

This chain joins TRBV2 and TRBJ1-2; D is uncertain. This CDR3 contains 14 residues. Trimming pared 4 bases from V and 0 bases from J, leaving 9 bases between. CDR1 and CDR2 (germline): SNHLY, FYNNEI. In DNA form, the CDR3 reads TGTGCCAGCAGTGCCACAGTTGCTAACTATGGCTACACCTTC. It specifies CASSATVANYGYTF.

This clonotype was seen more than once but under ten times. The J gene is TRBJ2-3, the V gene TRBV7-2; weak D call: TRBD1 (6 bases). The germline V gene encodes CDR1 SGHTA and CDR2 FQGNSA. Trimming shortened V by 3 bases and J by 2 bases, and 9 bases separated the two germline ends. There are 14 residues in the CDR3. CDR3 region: CASSFGQTTDTQYF. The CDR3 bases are TGTGCCAGCAGCTTCGGACAGACCACAGATACGCAGTATTTT.

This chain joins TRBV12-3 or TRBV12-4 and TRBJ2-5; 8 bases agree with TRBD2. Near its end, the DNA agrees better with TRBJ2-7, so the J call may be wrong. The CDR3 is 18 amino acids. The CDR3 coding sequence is TGTGCCAGCAGTCCCGATTCCCTGACTAGCGCTTATCCCTACGAGCAGTACTTC. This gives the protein CASSPDSLTSAYPYEQYF.

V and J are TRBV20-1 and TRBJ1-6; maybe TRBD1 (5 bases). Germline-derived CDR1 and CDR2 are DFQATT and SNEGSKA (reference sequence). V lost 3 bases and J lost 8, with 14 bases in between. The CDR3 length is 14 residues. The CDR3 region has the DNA TGCAGTGCTAGGGAGGACATGGCCTATTCACCCCTCCACTTT. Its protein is CSAREDMAYSPLHF.

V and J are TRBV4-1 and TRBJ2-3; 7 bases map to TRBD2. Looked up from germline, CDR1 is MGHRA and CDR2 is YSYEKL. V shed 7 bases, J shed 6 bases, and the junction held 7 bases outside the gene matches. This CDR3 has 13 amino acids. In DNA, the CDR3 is TGCGCCAGCACAGGGCTAGCGGCCGATACGCAGTATTTT. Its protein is CASTGLAADTQYF.

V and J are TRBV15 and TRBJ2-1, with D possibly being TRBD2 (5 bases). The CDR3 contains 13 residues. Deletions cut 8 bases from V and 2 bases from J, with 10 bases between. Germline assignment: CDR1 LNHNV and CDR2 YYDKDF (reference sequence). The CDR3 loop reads CATRHGTYNEQFF. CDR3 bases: TGTGCCACCCGACACGGGACCTACAATGAGCAGTTCTTC.

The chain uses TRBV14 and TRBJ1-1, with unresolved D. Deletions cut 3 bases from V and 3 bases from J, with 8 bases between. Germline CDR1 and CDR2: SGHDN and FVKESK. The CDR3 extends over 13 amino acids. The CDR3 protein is CASSHGGHTEAFF. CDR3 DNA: TGTGCCAGCAGCCATGGAGGACACACTGAAGCTTTCTTT.

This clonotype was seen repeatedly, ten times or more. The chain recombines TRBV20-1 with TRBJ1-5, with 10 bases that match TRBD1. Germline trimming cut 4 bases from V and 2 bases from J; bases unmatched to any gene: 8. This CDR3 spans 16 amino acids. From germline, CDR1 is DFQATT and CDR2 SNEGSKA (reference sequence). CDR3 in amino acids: CSAIRQGAGGNQPQHF. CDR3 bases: TGCAGTGCTATAAGACAGGGGGCGGGGGGCAATCAGCCCCAGCATTTT.

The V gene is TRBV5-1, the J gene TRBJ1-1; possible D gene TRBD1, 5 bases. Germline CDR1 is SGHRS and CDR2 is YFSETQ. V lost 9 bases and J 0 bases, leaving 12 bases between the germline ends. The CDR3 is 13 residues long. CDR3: CATGWGVNTEAFF. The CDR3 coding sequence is TGCGCCACCGGATGGGGGGTGAACACTGAAGCTTTCTTT.

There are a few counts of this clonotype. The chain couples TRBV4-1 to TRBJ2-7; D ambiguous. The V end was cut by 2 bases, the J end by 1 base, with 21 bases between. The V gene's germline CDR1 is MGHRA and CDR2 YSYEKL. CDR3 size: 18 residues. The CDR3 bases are TGCGCCAGCAGCCAACAGGAGATAATTTCAGGCGGTTCCTACGAGCAGTACTTC. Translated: CASSQQEIISGGSYEQYF.

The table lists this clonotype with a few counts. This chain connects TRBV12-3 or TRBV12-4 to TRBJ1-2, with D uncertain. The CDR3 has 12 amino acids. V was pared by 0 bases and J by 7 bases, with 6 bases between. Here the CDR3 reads CASSLAFSGYTF. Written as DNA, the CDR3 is TGTGCCAGCAGTTTAGCCTTTTCTGGCTACACCTTC.

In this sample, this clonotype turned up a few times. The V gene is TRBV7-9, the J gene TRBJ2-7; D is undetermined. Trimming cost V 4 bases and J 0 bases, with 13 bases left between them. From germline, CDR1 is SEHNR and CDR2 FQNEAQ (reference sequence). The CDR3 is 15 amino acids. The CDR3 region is CASSSVGPSSYEQYF. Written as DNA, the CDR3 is TGTGCCAGCAGCTCCGTCGGGCCTAGCTCCTACGAGCAGTACTTC.

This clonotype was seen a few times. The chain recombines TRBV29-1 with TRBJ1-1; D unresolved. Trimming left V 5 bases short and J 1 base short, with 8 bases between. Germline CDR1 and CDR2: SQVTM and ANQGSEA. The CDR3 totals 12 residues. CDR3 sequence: CSVKTWNTEAFF. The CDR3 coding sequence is TGCAGCGTTAAAACATGGAACACTGAAGCTTTCTTT.

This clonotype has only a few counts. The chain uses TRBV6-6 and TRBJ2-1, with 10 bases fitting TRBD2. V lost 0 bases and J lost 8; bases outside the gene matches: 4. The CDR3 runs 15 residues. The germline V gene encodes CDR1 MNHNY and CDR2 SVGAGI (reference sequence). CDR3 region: CASSYSSGGAYEQFF. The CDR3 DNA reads TGTGCCAGCAGTTACTCAAGCGGGGGGGCCTATGAGCAGTTCTTC.

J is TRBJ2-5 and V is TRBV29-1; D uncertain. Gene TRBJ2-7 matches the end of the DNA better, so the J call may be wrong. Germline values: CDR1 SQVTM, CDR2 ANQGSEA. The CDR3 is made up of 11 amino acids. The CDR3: CSVDDFYEQYF. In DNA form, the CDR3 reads TGCAGCGTTGACGACTTCTACGAGCAGTACTTC.

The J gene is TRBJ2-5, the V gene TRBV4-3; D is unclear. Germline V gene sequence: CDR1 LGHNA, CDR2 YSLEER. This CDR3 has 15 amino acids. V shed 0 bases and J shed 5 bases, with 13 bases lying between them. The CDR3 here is CASSQDWQFSETQYF. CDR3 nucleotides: TGCGCCAGCAGCCAAGATTGGCAGTTTTCGGAGACCCAGTACTTC.

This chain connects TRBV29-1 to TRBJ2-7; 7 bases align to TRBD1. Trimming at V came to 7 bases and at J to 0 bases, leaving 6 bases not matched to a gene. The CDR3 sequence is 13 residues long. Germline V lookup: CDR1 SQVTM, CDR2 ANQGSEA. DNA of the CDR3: TGCAGCGCTGAGGGGGACAGCTCCTACGAGCAGTACTTC. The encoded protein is CSAEGDSSYEQYF.

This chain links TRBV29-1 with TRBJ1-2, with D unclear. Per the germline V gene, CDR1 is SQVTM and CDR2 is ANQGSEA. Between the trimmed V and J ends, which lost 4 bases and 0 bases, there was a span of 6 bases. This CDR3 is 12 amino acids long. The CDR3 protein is CSVVTANYGYTF. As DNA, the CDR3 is TGCAGCGTTGTTACAGCTAACTATGGCTACACCTTC.

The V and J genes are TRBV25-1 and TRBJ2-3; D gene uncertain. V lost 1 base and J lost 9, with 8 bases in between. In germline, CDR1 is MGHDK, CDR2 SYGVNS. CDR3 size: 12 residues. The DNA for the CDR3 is TGTGCCAGCAGTGAATCGCAGTTCACGCAGTATTTT. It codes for CASSESQFTQYF.

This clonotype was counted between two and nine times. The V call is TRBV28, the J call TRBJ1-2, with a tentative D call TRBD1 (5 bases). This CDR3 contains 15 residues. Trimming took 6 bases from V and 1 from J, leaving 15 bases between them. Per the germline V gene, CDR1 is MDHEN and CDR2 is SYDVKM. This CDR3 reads CASSPSGGGNYGYTF. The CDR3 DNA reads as TGTGCCAGCAGCCCCTCGGGGGGAGGTAACTATGGCTACACCTTC.

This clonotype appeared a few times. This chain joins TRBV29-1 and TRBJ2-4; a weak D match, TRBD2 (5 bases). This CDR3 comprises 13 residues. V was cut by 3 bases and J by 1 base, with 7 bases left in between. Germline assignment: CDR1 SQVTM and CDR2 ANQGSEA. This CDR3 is CSVEEVAKNIQYF. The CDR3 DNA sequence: TGCAGCGTTGAGGAGGTGGCCAAAAACATTCAGTACTTC.

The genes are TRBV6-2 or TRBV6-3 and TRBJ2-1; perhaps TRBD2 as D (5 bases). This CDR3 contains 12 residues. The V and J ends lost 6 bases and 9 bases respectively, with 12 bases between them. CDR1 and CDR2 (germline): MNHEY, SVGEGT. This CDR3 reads CASSRQDFEQFF. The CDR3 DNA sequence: TGTGCCAGCAGCCGCCAGGACTTTGAGCAGTTCTTC.

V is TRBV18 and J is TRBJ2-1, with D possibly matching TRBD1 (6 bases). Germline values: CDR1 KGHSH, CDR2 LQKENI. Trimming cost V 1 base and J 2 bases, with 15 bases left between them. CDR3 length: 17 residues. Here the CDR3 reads CASSPRRQARTYNEQFF. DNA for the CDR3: TGTGCCAGCTCACCACGACGACAGGCGAGGACCTACAATGAGCAGTTCTTC.

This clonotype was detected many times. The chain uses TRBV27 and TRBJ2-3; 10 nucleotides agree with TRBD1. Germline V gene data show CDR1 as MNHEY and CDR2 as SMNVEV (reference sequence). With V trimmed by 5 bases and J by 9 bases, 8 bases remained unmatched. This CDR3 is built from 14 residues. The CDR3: CASSGGQGRRTQYF. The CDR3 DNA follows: TGTGCCAGCAGTGGGGGACAGGGGCGCCGAACGCAGTATTTT.

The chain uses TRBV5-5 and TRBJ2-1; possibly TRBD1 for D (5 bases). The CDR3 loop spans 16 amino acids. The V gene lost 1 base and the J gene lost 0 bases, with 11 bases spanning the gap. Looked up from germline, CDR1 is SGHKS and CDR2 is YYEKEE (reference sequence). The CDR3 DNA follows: TGTGCCAGCAGCTTGCGCCCCGACAGCTCCTACAATGAGCAGTTCTTC. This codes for CASSLRPDSSYNEQFF.

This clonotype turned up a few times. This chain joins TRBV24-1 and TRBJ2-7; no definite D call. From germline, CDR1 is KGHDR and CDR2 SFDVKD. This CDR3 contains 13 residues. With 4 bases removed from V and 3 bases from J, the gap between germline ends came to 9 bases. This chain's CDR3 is CATSESSNYEQYF. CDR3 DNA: TGTGCCACCAGTGAGTCATCTAACTACGAGCAGTACTTC.

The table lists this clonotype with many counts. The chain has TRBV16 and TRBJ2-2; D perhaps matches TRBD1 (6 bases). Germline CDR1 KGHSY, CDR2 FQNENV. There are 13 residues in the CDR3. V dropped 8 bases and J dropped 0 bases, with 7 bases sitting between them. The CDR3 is CASGTSNTGELFF. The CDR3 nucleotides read TGTGCCAGCGGGACATCGAACACCGGGGAGCTGTTTTTT.

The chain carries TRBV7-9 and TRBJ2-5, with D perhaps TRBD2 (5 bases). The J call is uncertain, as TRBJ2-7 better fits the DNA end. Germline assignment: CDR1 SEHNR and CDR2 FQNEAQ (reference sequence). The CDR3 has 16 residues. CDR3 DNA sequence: TGTGCCAGCAGCTTTTTCTCGGACCGGGGAATGAACGAGCAGTACTTC. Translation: CASSFFSDRGMNEQYF.